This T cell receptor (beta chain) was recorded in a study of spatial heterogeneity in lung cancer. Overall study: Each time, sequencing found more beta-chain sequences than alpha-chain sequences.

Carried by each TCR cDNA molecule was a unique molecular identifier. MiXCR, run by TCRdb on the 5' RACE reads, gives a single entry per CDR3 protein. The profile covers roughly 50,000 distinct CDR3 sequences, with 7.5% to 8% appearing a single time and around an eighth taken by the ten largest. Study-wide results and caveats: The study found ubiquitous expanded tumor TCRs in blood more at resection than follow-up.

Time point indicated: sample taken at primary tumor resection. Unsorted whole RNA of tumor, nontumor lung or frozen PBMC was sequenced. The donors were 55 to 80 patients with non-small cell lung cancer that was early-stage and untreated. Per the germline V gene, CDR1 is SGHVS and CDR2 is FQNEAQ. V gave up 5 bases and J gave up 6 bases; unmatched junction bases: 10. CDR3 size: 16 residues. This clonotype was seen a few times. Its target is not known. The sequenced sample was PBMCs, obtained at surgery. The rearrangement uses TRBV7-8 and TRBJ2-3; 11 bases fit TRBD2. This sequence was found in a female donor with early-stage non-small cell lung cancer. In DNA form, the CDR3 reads TGTGCCAGCAGCCCCCGGGTTAGCGGGGGGGGGGATACGCAGTATTTT. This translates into CASSPRVSGGGDTQYF.